Included here is one TCR beta chain sequence, with context. This sample is part of a study of blood T cell repertoires in COVID-19. Study summary: Sources were T cells, B-cell-depleted T cells, or PBMCs; the material itself was cDNA or gDNA.

Residents of about two dozen US areas, aged about 18 to 95 years, made up the participants. Cohort assignment relied on participant-reported clinical history. Data came from immunoSEQ multiplex PCR; TCRdb stores just in-frame clones and leaves some out. The table lists about 270,000 clones, about 87% of them singletons. The clonotype comes from a woman in her twenties or thirties with acute COVID-19. Material: PBMCs or T cells enriched from blood (not recorded which).

CDR3 in DNA: TGCAGCGTTGAGACGGGACTAGCGGGTCTCTCCTACGAGCAGTACTTC. Protein product: CSVETGLAGLSYEQYF. The chain combines TRBV29-1 with TRBJ2-7; TRBD2 matches 12 bases. The CDR3 is 16 residues long. With 3 bases clipped from V and 0 bases from J, the junction kept 6 bases outside the gene matches. From germline, CDR1 is SQVTM and CDR2 ANQGSEA.